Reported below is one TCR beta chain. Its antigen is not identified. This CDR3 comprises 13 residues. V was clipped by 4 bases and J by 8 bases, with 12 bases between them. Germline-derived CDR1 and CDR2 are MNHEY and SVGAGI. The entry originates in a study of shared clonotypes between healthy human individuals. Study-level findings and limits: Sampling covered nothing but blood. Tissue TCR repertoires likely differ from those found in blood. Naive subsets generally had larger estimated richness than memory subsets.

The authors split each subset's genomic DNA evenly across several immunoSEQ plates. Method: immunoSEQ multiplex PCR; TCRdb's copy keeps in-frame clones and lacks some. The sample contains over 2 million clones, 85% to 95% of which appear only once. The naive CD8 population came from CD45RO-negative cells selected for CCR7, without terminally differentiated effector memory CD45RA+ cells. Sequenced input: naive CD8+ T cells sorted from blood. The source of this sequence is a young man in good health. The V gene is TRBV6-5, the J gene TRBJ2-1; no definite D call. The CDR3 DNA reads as TGTGCCAGCAGTTCCGGCCGGCGCGATGAGCAGTTCTTC. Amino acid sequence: CASSSGRRDEQFF.